This TCR beta chain comes out of a study of blood T cell repertoires in COVID-19. Study-wide context: Acute-phase and convalescent COVID-19 samples originated in the United States, Italy and Spain. The cDNA or gDNA used as material had been derived from T cells, B-cell-depleted T cells, or PBMCs.

Under the authors' procedure: Using reference gene primer amplification, nucleated cell counts were estimated. Sequencing used immunoSEQ multiplex PCR; TCRdb keeps in-frame clones, though not all of them. That table furnishes V, J and clone size, whereas the DNA furnished D and trimming. The data hold almost 300,000 clones, with 70% to 90% observed a single time. This CDR3 region has 13 residues. Per the germline V gene, CDR1 is LNHDA and CDR2 is SQIVND (reference sequence). The V end was cut by 3 bases, the J end by 9 bases, with 12 bases between. The rearrangement joins TRBV19 to TRBJ2-1, with D perhaps matching TRBD2 (7 bases). The clonotype originates from a man aged 65-85 years with acute or convalescent COVID-19. Sequencing used peripheral blood. The CDR3 here is CASSMVGGLEQFF. In DNA, the CDR3 is TGTGCCAGTAGTATGGTCGGGGGGCTTGAGCAGTTCTTC.